The rows below give T cell receptor beta chains drawn from one sample of a study of T cell repertoires in cytomegalovirus infection. Via MiXCR, TCRdb re-called the reads, giving one row per CDR3 protein. The sample has about 360,000 distinct CDR3 sequences; about 32% are singletons. Their antigen targets remain unknown. This specimen was cultured PBMCs, taken from culture after CMV antigen stimulation. The receptor source for this set is a human donor in good health (CMV status not recorded). Some clones in this sample may be carry-over from other donors' samples. CDR3s leave out the opening cysteine and the closing phenylalanine or tryptophan. The order of the fields is V gene, CDR3 length, D gene, CDR3 protein. The D gene is left open where the match is weak.

TRBV7-8 14 TRBD1 ASSPRTGWNGQPQH
TRBV12-3/TRBV12-4 13 . ASSWNGPRNTEAF
TRBV6-5 11 . ASSRTGANVLT
TRBV4-3 14 . ASSQAAGAGREKLF
TRBV28 14 TRBD1 ASSFPLGDSSYEQY
TRBV19 12 . ASSIQDWTGELF
TRBV28 11 . ASSFRGPQPQH
TRBV6-6 12 . ASSYPGPSYGYT
TRBV2 11 TRBD2 ASKTPGGYEQY
TRBV27 13 . ASSGVRDTKETQY
TRBV6-5 9 . ASSLANTQY
TRBV7-8 14 . ASSLIDGGRRETQY
TRBV7-8 13 . ASSLDWPSQNIQY
TRBV7-2 13 . ASSLAWGSDQPQH
TRBV6-5 11 . ASSRTAGAEQF
TRBV4-3 16 TRBD2 ASSQVPSSGGYTDTQY
TRBV7-2 14 TRBD2 ASSLAGTSGSHEQF
TRBV20-1 8 . SAKGNEQF
TRBV27 13 TRBD1 ASSLRQGNNYGYT
TRBV6-2/TRBV6-3 16 . ASSFTRNVVAAYNEQF
TRBV19 13 . ASSVLAASTDTQY
TRBV20-1 13 . SALARRGGADTQY
TRBV19 12 . ASSMVVAGNTIY
TRBV4-1 16 . ASSQLDLLPLAKNIQY
TRBV6-8 11 . ASSPGPFQPQH
TRBV7-2 11 . ASSLIVFYGYT
TRBV7-2 15 TRBD2 ASSGLAGGGGQETQY
TRBV7-6 12 . ASSTNIFQETQY
TRBV4-2 15 TRBD2 ASSQDDLAGVYNEQF
TRBV4-3 14 TRBD2 ASRQIAGGDYNEQF
TRBV5-6 12 . ASSPAQREETQY